The sample holds one count of the clone carrying this TCR beta chain. Its antigen is still unknown. Genomic DNA per cell subset filled all wells of several immunoSEQ plates. The sequencing of unsorted PBMC DNA took place on ten immunoSEQ deep assay plates. This table comes from immunoSEQ multiplex PCR, and its TCRdb copy is limited to in-frame clones, with some not included. The sample records fewer than 550,000 clones, over 75% being singletons. Only Caucasian adults living in Nashville, Tennessee made up the donor group. The germline gives CDR1 MGHDK, CDR2 SYGVNS. V lost 6 bases to trimming and J lost 2 bases, with 11 bases between them. The CDR3 covers 13 residues. This specimen comes from a study of shared clonotypes between healthy human individuals. Study-wide findings and caveats: Tissue TCR repertoires likely differ from these blood-only repertoires.

The chain has TRBV25-1 and TRBJ2-7, with D maybe TRBD2 (6 bases). The sequence came from a woman aged 35 to 49 in good health. Some clones in this sample may be carry-over from other donors' samples. The specimen sequenced was PBMCs. CDR3 DNA: TGTGCCAGCAGGGACTATGAGACCTACGAGCAGTACTTC. This sequence encodes CASRDYETYEQYF.